The 21 T cell receptor beta chains below were found in one sample sequenced in a study of PD-1 blockade in classical Hodgkin lymphoma. Time point noted: cycle 4 day 1 (C4D1), after around six weeks of nivolumab. Each patient relapsed following autologous stem cell transplantation, and prior brentuximab vedotin exposure differed. Negative selection with magnetic separation was used to purify CD4+ T cells from thawed PBMCs. Here immunoSEQ multiplex PCR was the method, and the copy in TCRdb shows in-frame clones only, minus some. The sample lists some 22,000 clones; less than 75% were seen once. Sequenced material: CD4+ T cells from blood, taken before the fourth cycle of nivolumab. All receptors come from a human donor with classical Hodgkin lymphoma.

This clone is medium-sized by share. The chain carries TRBV7-2 and TRBJ1-3; no clear D gene. Trimming took 7 bases from V and 0 from J, leaving 10 bases between them. Germline CDR1 SGHTA, CDR2 FQGNSA. The CDR3 sequence is 14 residues long. The CDR3, as DNA: TGTGCCAGCACCAAAGAGAACTCTGGAAACACCATATATTTT. Protein: CASTKENSGNTIYF.

V usage is TRBV11-1 and J usage is TRBJ2-3; unclear D gene. The germline CDR1 and CDR2 sequences are SGHAT and FQDESV (reference sequence). The V gene lost 5 bases and the J gene lost 3 bases, with 9 bases spanning the gap. The CDR3 extends over 13 amino acids. The DNA for the CDR3 is TGTGCCAGCAGCAACTCAGCTACAGATACGCAGTATTTT. As protein: CASSNSATDTQYF.

V gene TRBV19 combines with J gene TRBJ2-5; D possibly matches TRBD1 or TRBD2 (6 bases each). Between the trimmed V and J ends, which lost 5 bases and 5 bases, there was a span of 12 bases. This CDR3 contains 13 residues. CDR1 is LNHDA and CDR2 is SQIVND in the germline V gene (reference sequence). CDR3 coding DNA: TGTGCCAGTAGTGGAGGGGGGTTTGAGACCCAGTACTTC. Translated, it gives CASSGGGFETQYF.

The genes are TRBV7-8 and TRBJ1-5, with no clear D. This CDR3 region has 13 residues. Germline V CDR1 and CDR2: SGHVS, FQNEAQ. V was clipped by 3 bases and J by 5 bases, with 8 bases between them. CDR3 coding DNA: TGTGCCAGCAGCTTCGGCGCCGATCAGCCCCAGCATTTT. Its protein is CASSFGADQPQHF.

This chain links TRBV28 with TRBJ2-1; unclear D gene. CDR3 length: 15 amino acids. The V end lost 1 base, the J end lost 0 bases, and 7 bases lay between the germline ends. Germline values: CDR1 MDHEN, CDR2 SYDVKM. DNA for the CDR3: TGTGCCAGCAGTTTATTTGCGGCCTCCTACAATGAGCAGTTCTTC. Its protein product is CASSLFAASYNEQFF.

The gene calls are TRBV6-5 and TRBJ1-5, with D possibly being TRBD1 (5 bases). The CDR3 sequence is 14 residues long. CDR1 MNHEY and CDR2 SVGAGI come from the germline V gene. V was clipped by 3 bases and J by 1 base, with 7 bases between them. The CDR3 region has the DNA TGTGCCAGCAGTTATCGACAGAGCAATCAGCCCCAGCATTTT. This gives the protein CASSYRQSNQPQHF.

This chain uses TRBV4-2 with TRBJ2-1; weak D call: TRBD2 (5 bases). Germline CDR1 is LGHNA and CDR2 is YNFKEQ. V lost 3 bases and J 0 bases, leaving 15 bases between the germline ends. The length of the CDR3 is 17 residues. CDR3 residues: CASSHGNSLDSYNEQFF. CDR3 in DNA: TGTGCCAGCAGCCACGGGAACAGCCTTGACTCCTACAATGAGCAGTTCTTC.

The V gene is TRBV7-9, the J gene TRBJ2-6; D gene ambiguous. The CDR3 consists of 14 residues. Deletions cut 6 bases from V and 1 base from J, with 7 bases between. In germline, CDR1 is SEHNR, CDR2 FQNEAQ (reference sequence). The CDR3 loop reads CASRASSGANVLTF. The CDR3, as DNA: TGTGCCAGCAGGGCCTCGTCTGGGGCCAACGTCCTGACTTTC.

The gene calls are TRBV9 and TRBJ1-1; D possibly corresponds to TRBD1 (6 bases). The germline V and J ends were trimmed by 0 bases and 0 bases, with 9 bases remaining between them. CDR3 length equals 15 residues. The V gene's germline CDR1 is SGDLS and CDR2 YYNGEE. CDR3 nucleotide sequence: TGTGCCAGCAGCGTAGGTACAGGGATGAACACTGAAGCTTTCTTT. This sequence encodes CASSVGTGMNTEAFF. The entire variable domain, with the rest obtained from reference TRBV9 and TRBJ1-1, is as follows: DSGVTQTPKHLITATGQRVTLRCSPRSGDLSVYWYQQSLDQGLQFLIQYYNGEERAKGNILERFSAQQFPDLHSELNLSSLELGDSALYFCASSVGTGMNTEAFFGQGTRLTVV.

The chain combines TRBV7-8 with TRBJ1-1, with 7 bases that match TRBD1. With 3 bases clipped from V and 1 base from J, the junction kept 11 bases outside the gene matches. This CDR3 comprises 17 residues. CDR1 and CDR2 (germline): SGHVS, FQNEAQ. As DNA, the CDR3 is TGTGCCAGCAGCTTCCACTGGACAGGCAGAGGGAACACTGAAGCTTTCTTT. This codes for CASSFHWTGRGNTEAFF.

The rearrangement links TRBV6-5 to TRBJ2-7; 8 nucleotides match TRBD1. The CDR3 has 13 amino acids. V trimming: 6 bases; J trimming: 3 bases; junction bases outside the gene matches: 4. Per germline, CDR1 MNHEY and CDR2 SVGAGI. For the CDR3, the DNA is TGTGCCAGCAGCCAGGGGGCAAGCTACGAGCAGTACTTC. Encoded protein: CASSQGASYEQYF.

V is TRBV28 and J is TRBJ2-7; 7 positions match TRBD1. The CDR3 extends over 15 amino acids. Per germline, CDR1 MDHEN and CDR2 SYDVKM. Germline trimming cut 2 bases from V and 3 bases from J; bases unmatched to any gene: 7. The CDR3 is CASSLVQGNNYEQYF. In nucleotides, the CDR3 is TGTGCCAGCAGTTTAGTACAGGGGAACAACTACGAGCAGTACTTC.

The CDR3 sequence is CASSPDRAPYNEQFF. CDR3 bases: TGTGCCAGCAGTCCTGACAGGGCCCCCTACAATGAGCAGTTCTTC. The genes are TRBV27 and TRBJ2-1; 7 nucleotides match TRBD1. CDR3 length equals 15 residues. V shed 5 bases, J shed 2 bases, and the junction held 6 bases outside the gene matches. Germline V CDR1 and CDR2: MNHEY, SMNVEV (reference sequence).

DNA for the CDR3: TGTGCCAGTAGTATTACTCGGGCCCGGGGTGGGACTGAAGCTTTCTTT. It translates to CASSITRARGGTEAFF. The J gene is TRBJ1-1, the V gene TRBV19; no reliable D call. This CDR3 region has 16 residues. Per the germline V gene, CDR1 is LNHDA and CDR2 is SQIVND (reference sequence). The ends were cut back, 3 bases at V and 5 bases at J, with 19 bases in the middle.

CDR3 region: CASSHREGGYTF. CDR3 nucleotide sequence: TGTGCCAGTAGTCACAGGGAAGGCGGCTACACCTTC. The genes are TRBV19 and TRBJ1-2; D possibly corresponds to TRBD1 (6 bases). With 5 bases removed from V and 8 bases from J, the gap between germline ends came to 12 bases. The length of the CDR3 is 12 residues. Looked up from germline, CDR1 is LNHDA and CDR2 is SQIVND (reference sequence).

In its sample, this clone was seen a few times. The genes are TRBV5-1 and TRBJ1-3, with a possible D match to TRBD1 (5 bases). The CDR3 spans 15 residues. CDR1 is SGHRS, CDR2 YFSETQ, per germline. The germline V and J ends were trimmed by 0 bases and 0 bases, with 7 bases remaining between them. CDR3 loop: CASSLGDRSGNTIYF. The CDR3 nucleotides read TGCGCCAGCAGCTTGGGGGACCGCTCTGGAAACACCATATATTTT.

The sample holds a few counts of this clone. The rearrangement uses TRBV10-3 and TRBJ1-6; 8 bases are a match to TRBD1. The CDR3 loop spans 16 amino acids. V was pared by 2 bases and J by 7 bases, with 7 bases of the junction left unmatched. Germline assignment: CDR1 ENHRY and CDR2 SYGVKD. The CDR3 here is CAISETWGQANSPLHF. For the CDR3, the DNA is TGTGCCATCAGTGAGACTTGGGGACAGGCGAATTCACCCCTCCACTTT.

The chain recombines TRBV25-1 with TRBJ2-3; TRBD1 agrees at 8 bases. Trimming took 0 bases from V and 9 from J; bases not matched to a gene: 8. The CDR3 runs to 15 residues. Germline V CDR1 and CDR2: MGHDK, SYGVNS. For the CDR3, the DNA is TGTGCCAGCAGTGAATATGGGCAGGGGGCAAGGACGCAGTATTTT. It encodes CASSEYGQGARTQYF.

The chain joins TRBV4-3 to TRBJ1-2; 10 bases are shared with TRBD1. CDR1 LGHNA and CDR2 YSLEER come from the germline V gene. This CDR3 is built from 15 residues. The trim removed 3 bases at V and 7 bases at J, leaving 8 bases unmatched. The CDR3 loop is CASSHLNRDRGGYTF. The CDR3 DNA sequence: TGCGCCAGCAGCCACCTCAACCGGGACAGGGGTGGCTACACCTTC.

V gene TRBV5-1 combines with J gene TRBJ1-1; TRBD1 is a possible D gene (6 bases). CDR3 length: 18 residues. V lost 1 base to trimming and J lost 4 bases, with 23 bases between them. The germline V gene encodes CDR1 SGHRS and CDR2 YFSETQ. DNA for the CDR3: TGCGCCAGCAGCTTGAGTTTCAATTCGGGGGCTTTAGGCACTGAAGCTTTCTTT. The encoded protein is CASSLSFNSGALGTEAFF.

In this sample, this clone turned up once. The J gene is TRBJ1-1, the V gene TRBV7-2; unclear D gene. The V end lost 2 bases, the J end lost 2 bases, and 9 bases lay between the germline ends. Germline V CDR1 and CDR2: SGHTA, FQGNSA. The CDR3 is made up of 14 amino acids. CDR3 amino acids: CASSLNRGNTEAFF. CDR3 in DNA: TGTGCCAGCAGCTTAAACAGAGGTAACACTGAAGCTTTCTTT.